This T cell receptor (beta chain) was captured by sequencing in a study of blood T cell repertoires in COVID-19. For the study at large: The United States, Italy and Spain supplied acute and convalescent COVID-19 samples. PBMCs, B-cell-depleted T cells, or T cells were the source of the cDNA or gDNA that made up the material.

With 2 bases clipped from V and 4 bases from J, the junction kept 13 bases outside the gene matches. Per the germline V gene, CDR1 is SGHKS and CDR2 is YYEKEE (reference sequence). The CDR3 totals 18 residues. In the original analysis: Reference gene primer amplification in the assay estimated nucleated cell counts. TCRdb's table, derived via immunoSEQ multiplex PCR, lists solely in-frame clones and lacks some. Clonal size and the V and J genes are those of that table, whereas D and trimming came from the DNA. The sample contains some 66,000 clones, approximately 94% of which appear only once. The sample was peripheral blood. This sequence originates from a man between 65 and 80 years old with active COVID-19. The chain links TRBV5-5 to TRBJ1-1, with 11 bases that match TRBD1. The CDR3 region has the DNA TGTGCCAGCAGCTTACTACCCGGGACAGGGGGAAGGGGCACTGAAGCTTTCTTT. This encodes CASSLLPGTGGRGTEAFF.